This TCR beta chain was retrieved from a study of shared clonotypes between healthy human individuals. Study-level findings and limits: Sample collection involved blood only; tissue repertoires are likely different.

Notes on this clone: Its antigen is as yet unknown.

TCRdb's table, derived via immunoSEQ multiplex PCR, lists solely in-frame clones and lacks some. The data hold about 470,000 clones, with 70% to 80% observed a single time. Germline lookup yields CDR1 KGHSH and CDR2 LQKENI. V gave up 4 bases and J gave up 6 bases; unmatched junction bases: 10. The CDR3 loop spans 16 amino acids. This receptor was obtained from a woman aged 40 to 49 in good health. Some clones in this sample may be carry-over from other donors' samples. Sequenced sample: PBMCs. This chain joins TRBV18 and TRBJ2-2; the match to TRBD1 covers 8 bases. The CDR3 is CASSQGQDGAAGELFF. The CDR3 DNA is TGTGCCAGCTCACAGGGACAGGATGGAGCGGCCGGGGAGCTGTTTTTT. The variable domain in full, completed from reference TRBV18 and TRBJ2-2, reads NAGVMQNPRHLVRRRGQEARLRCSPMKGHSHVYWYRQLPEEGLKFMVYLQKENIIDESGMPKERFSAEFPKEGPSILRIQQVVRGDSAAYFCASSQGQDGAAGELFFGEGSRLTVL.